This TCR beta chain was recorded in a study of cytomegalovirus exposure and HLA in healthy donors. Germline V gene lookup returns CDR1 LNHNV and CDR2 YYDKDF (reference sequence). V was clipped by 0 bases and J by 1 base; unmatched bases: 3. CDR3 length: 16 amino acids. The PCR employed 60 Vbeta primers together with 13 Jbeta primers. The method was immunoSEQ multiplex PCR; TCRdb's version includes in-frame clones alone and lacks a portion of them. The data contain about 130,000 clones, around 78% of them singletons. The sequencing input was PBMCs. The source is a man in his forties in good health and CMV-seronegative. The gene calls are TRBV15 and TRBJ2-7; 10 bases agree with TRBD2. The CDR3 region has the DNA TGTGCCACCAGCAGAGATATAGCGGGGGGATCCTACGAGCAGTACTTC. This encodes CATSRDIAGGSYEQYF.